This T cell receptor (beta chain) was recorded in a study of shared clonotypes between healthy human individuals. About 83 million PBMCs served as the genomic DNA source for unsorted samples. For each subset, genomic DNA was distributed in equal portions over several immunoSEQ plates. Per the original data handling: As immunoSEQ supplied junction-only sequences (without quality scores), filtering differed. The assay was immunoSEQ multiplex PCR, and TCRdb's table has in-frame clones only and misses some. The V and J calls and clone size come from that table; D and trimming were worked out from the DNA. Among hundreds of thousands of clones, roughly four fifths were seen once, and the ten largest hold over 10%. To note about this clone: Antigen unknown.

V was clipped by 4 bases and J by 7 bases, with 16 bases between them. The CDR3 is 14 residues long. The V gene's germline CDR1 is MNHEY and CDR2 SVGAGI. Study results and caveats: Donor clonotype sharing was expected to depend on sequencing depth.

V gene TRBV6-5 combines with J gene TRBJ1-2, with D maybe TRBD1 (5 bases). The sequencing input was PBMCs. This clonotype was sampled from a woman aged 40-49 years in good health. Some clones in this sample may be carry-over from other donors' samples. The CDR3 sequence: CASSFRPDRSGYTF. CDR3 nucleotide sequence: TGTGCCAGCAGTTTTCGACCCGACAGAAGTGGCTACACCTTC.